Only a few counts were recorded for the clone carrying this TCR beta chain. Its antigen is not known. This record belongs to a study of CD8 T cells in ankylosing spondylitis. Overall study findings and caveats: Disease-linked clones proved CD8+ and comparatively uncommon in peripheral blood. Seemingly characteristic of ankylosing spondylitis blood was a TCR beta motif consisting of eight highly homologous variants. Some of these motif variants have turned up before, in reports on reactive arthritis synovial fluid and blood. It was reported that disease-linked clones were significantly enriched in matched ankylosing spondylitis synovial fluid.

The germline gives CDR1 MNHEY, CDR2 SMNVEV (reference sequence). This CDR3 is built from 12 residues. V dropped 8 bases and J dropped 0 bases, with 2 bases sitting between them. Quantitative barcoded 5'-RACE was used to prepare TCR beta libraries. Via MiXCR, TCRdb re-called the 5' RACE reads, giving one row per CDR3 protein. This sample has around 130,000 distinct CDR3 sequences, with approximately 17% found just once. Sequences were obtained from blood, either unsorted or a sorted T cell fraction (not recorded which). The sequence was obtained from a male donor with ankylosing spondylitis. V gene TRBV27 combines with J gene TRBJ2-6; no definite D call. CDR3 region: CASGSGANVLTF. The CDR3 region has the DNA TGTGCCAGCGGCTCTGGGGCCAACGTCCTGACTTTC.